The subject of this entry is one T cell receptor (beta chain). Using immunoSEQ multiplex PCR, the repertoire was profiled, and TCRdb retains in-frame clones only, with some absent. The repertoire holds hundreds of thousands of clones, with 80% to 90% as singletons. This specimen belongs to a study of blood T cell repertoires in COVID-19. Trimming at V came to 3 bases and at J to 3 bases, leaving 5 bases not matched to a gene. Germline V CDR1 and CDR2: SGHRS, YFSETQ. The CDR3 extends over 14 amino acids. Sequencing used PBMCs or T cells enriched from blood (not recorded which). This receptor was taken from a man aged 25 to 40 who had recovered from COVID-19. This chain links TRBV5-1 with TRBJ2-7; 8 nucleotides agree with TRBD2. The CDR3 is CASSSGTRDYEQYF. CDR3 nucleotides: TGCGCCAGCAGCTCCGGGACTAGAGACTACGAGCAGTACTTC.